The clone carrying this TCR beta chain came up a few times. What it recognizes is unknown. CDR1 is SGHNT, CDR2 YYREEE, per germline (reference sequence). Germline trimming cut 5 bases from V and 4 bases from J; bases unmatched to any gene: 6. The CDR3 spans 15 residues. Use of 60 Vbeta and 13 Jbeta primers characterized the PCR. Sequenced by immunoSEQ multiplex PCR; TCRdb stores in-frame clones only, minus some. The table records some 120,000 clones, around 8.5% of them present only once. This specimen comes from a study of cytomegalovirus exposure and HLA in healthy donors. On the study more broadly: As released early, the data held about 85 million unique TCRs from HLA-typed donors. Study results and limitations: For most TCR beta V segments, an earlier analysis put the productive rate at about 90% or about 30% of the time. Approximately 160 TCR beta chains were listed as cytomegalovirus-associated.

Nominal health characterized the donors when sampled, though unrecorded immune exposures were likely. The specimen sequenced was PBMCs. The chain uses TRBV5-4 and TRBJ2-3; TRBD2 aligns across 11 bases. The clonotype was recovered from a man aged 40-49 years in good health and CMV-seronegative. CDR3 in amino acids: CASRLSGGAADTQYF. CDR3 nucleotide sequence: TGTGCCAGCAGGCTTAGCGGGGGGGCCGCAGATACGCAGTATTTT.